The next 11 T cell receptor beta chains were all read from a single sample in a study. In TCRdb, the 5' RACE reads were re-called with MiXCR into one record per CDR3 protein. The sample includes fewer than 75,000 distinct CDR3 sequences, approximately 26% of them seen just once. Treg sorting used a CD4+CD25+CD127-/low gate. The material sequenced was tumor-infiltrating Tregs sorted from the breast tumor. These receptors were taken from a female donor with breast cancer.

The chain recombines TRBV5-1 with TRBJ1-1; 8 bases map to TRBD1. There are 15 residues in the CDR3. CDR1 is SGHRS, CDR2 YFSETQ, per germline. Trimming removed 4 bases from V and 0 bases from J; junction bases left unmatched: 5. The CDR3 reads CASSPRQGMNTEAFF. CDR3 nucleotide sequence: TGCGCCAGCAGCCCCCGACAGGGGATGAACACTGAAGCTTTCTTT.

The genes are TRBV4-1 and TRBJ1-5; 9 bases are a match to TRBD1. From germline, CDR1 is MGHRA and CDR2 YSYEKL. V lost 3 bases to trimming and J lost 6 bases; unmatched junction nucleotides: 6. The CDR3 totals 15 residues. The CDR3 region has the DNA TGCGCCAGCAGCCAGAGACAGGGGGAGGTTCAGCCCCAGCATTTT. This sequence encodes CASSQRQGEVQPQHF.

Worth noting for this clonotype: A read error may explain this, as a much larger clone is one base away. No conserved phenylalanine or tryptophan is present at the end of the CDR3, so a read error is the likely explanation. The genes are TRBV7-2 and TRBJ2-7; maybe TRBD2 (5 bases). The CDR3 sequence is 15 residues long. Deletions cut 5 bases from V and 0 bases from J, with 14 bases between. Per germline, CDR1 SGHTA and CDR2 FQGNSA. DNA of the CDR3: TGTGCCAGCAGCCTCATGTTAGGGAGCTCCTACGAGCAGTACTCC. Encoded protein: CASSLMLGSSYEQYS.

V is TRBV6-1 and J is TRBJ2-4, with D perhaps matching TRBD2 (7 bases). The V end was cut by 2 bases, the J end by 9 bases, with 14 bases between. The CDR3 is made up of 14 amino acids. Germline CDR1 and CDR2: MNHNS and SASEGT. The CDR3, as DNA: TGTGCCAGCAGTGAAAGTCGGGGGGCTGTCATTCAGTACTTC. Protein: CASSESRGAVIQYF.

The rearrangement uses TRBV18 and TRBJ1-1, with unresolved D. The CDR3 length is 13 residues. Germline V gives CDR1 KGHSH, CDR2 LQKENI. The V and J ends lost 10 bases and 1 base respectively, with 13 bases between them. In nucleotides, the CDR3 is TGTGCCACCACTCACCAAGCGAACACTGAAGCTTTCTTT. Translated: CATTHQANTEAFF.

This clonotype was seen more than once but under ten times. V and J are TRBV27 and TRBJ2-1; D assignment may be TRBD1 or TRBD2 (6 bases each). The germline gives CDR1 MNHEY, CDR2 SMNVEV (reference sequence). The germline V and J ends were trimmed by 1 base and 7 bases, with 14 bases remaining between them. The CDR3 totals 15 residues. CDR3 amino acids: CASSLLGGGWNEQFF. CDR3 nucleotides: TGTGCCAGCAGTTTATTGGGGGGCGGTTGGAATGAGCAGTTCTTC.

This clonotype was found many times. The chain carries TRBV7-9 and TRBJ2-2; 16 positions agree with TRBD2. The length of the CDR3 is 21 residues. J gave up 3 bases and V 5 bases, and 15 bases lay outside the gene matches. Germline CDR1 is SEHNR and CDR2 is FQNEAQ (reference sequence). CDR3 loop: CASSTLSAGTSGRAHTGELFF. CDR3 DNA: TGTGCCAGCAGCACCCTATCTGCCGGGACTAGCGGGAGGGCCCACACCGGGGAGCTGTTTTTT.

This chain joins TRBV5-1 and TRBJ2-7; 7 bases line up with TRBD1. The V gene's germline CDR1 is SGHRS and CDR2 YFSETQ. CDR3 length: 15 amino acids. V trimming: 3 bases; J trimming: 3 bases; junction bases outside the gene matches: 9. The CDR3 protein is CASSSEPGQFYEQYF. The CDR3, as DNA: TGCGCCAGCAGCTCGGAGCCGGGACAGTTCTACGAGCAGTACTTC.

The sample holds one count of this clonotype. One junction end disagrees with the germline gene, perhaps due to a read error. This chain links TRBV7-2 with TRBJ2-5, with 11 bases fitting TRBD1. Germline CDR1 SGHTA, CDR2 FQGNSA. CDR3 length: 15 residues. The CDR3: CASSPTGQGAETQCF. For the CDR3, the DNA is TGTGCCAGCAGCCCAACAGGACAGGGGGCAGAGACCCAGTGCTTC.

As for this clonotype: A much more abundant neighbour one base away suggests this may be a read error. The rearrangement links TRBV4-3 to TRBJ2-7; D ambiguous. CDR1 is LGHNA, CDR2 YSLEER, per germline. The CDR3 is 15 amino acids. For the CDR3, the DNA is TGCGCCAGCGGCCAAGGCCCGTCCAGCACCTACGAGCAGTACTTC. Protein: CASGQGPSSTYEQYF.

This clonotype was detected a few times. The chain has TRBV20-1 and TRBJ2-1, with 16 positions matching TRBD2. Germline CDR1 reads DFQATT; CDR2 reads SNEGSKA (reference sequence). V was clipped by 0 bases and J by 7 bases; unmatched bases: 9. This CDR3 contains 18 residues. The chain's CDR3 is CSAREGLAGGVFLNEQFF. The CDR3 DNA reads TGCAGTGCTAGAGAGGGACTAGCGGGGGGGGTTTTCTTAAATGAGCAGTTCTTC.